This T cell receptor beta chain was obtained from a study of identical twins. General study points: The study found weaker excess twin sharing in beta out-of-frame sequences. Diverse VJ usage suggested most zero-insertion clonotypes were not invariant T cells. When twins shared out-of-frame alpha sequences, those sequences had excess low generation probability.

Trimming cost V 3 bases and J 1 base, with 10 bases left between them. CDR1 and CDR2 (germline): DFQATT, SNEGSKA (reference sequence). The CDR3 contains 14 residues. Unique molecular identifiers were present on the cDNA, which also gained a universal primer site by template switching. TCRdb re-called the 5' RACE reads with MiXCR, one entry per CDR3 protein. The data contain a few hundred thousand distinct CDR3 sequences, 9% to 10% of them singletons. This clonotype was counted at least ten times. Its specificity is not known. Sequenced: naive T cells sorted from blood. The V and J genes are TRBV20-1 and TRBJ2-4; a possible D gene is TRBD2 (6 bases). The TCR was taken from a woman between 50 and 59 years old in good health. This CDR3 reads CSASGTFAKNIQYF. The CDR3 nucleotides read TGCAGTGCTAGTGGGACTTTCGCCAAAAACATTCAGTACTTC.